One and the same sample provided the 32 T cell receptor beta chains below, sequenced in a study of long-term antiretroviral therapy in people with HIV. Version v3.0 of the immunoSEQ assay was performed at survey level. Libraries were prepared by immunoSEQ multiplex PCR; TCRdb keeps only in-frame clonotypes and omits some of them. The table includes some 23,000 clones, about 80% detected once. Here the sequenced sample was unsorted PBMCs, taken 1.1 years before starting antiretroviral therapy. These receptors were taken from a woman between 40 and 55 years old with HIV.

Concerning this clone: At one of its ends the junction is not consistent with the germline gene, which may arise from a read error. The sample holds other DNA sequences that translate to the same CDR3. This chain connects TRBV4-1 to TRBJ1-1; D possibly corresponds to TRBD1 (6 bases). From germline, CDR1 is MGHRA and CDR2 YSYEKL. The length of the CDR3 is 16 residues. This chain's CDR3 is CASSQEGGPRAVEAFF. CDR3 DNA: TGCGCCAGCAGCCAAGAAGGGGGTCCCAGGGCGGTAGAAGCCTTCTTT.

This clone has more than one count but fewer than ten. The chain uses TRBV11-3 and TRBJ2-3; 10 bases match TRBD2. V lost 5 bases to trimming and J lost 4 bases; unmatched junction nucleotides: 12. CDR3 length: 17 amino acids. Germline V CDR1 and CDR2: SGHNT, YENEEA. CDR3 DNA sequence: TGTGCCAGCAGCCGGATAGCGGGGGGAAGGGGCGCAGATACGCAGTATTTT. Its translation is CASSRIAGGRGADTQYF.

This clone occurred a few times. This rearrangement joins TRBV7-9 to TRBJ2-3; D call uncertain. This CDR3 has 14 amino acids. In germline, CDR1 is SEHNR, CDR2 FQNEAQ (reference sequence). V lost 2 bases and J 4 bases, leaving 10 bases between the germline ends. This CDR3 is CASSLLSTADTQYF. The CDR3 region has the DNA TGTGCCAGCAGCTTATTGAGTACAGCAGATACGCAGTATTTT.

As DNA, the CDR3 is TGCGCCAGCAGCATAGACAGGGCAGCCTACGAGCAGTACTTC. This encodes CASSIDRAAYEQYF. The chain couples TRBV5-1 to TRBJ2-7, with TRBD1 matching over 7 bases. Germline CDR1 SGHRS, CDR2 YFSETQ. The junction had 6 bases not matched to a gene; V was cut back by 4 bases and J by 2 bases. This CDR3 is built from 14 residues.

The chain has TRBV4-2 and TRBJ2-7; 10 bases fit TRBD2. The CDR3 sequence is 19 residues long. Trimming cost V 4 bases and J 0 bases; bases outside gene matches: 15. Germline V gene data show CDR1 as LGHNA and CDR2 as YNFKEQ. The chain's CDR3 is CASSPLGRLAGVSSYEQYF. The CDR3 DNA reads TGTGCCAGCAGCCCTCTTGGGAGGCTAGCGGGGGTCAGCTCCTACGAGCAGTACTTC.

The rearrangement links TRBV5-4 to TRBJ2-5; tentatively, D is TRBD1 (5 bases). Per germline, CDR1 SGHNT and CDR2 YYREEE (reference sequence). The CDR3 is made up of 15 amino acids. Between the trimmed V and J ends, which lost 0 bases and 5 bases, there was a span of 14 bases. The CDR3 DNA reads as TGTGCCAGCAGCTTGGTTTATCAGGGCCGGGAGACCCAGTACTTC. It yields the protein CASSLVYQGRETQYF.

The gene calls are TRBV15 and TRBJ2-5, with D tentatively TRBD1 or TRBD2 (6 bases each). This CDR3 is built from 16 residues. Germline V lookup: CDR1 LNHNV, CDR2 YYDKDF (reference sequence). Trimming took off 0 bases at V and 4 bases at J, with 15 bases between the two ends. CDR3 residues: CATSREGTGGGETQYF. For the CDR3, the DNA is TGTGCCACCAGCAGAGAAGGGACCGGAGGGGGAGAGACCCAGTACTTC.

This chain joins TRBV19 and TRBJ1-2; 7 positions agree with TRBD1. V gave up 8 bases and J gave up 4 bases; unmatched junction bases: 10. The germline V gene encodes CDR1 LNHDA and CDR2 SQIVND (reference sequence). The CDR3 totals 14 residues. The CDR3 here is CASDTGVASYGYTF. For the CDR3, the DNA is TGTGCCAGTGATACAGGGGTCGCAAGCTATGGCTACACCTTC.

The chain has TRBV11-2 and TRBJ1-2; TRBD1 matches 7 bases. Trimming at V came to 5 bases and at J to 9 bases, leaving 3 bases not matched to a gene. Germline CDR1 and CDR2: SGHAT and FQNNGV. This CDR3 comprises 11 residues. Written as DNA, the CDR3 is TGTGCCAGCAGCCAGACAGGGAGCTACACCTTC. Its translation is CASSQTGSYTF.

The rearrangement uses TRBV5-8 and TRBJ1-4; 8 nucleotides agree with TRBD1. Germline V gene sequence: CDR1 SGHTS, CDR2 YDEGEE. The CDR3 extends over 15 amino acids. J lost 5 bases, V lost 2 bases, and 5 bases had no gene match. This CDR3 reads CASSFDRGENEKLFF. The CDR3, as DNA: TGTGCCAGCAGCTTCGACAGGGGAGAAAATGAAAAACTGTTTTTT.

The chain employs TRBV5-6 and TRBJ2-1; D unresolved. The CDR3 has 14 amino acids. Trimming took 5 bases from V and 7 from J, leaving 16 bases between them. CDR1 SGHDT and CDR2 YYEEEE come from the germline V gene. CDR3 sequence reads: CASSYKAWSNEQFF. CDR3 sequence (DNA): TGTGCCAGCAGTTACAAAGCCTGGTCTAATGAGCAGTTCTTC.

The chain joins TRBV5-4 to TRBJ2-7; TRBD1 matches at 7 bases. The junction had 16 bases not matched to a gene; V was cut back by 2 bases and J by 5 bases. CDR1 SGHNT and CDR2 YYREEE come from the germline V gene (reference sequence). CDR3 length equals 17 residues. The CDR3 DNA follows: TGTGCCAGCAGCTTACTTATCGGCGTGACAGGGTCCAACGAGCAGTACTTC. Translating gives CASSLLIGVTGSNEQYF.

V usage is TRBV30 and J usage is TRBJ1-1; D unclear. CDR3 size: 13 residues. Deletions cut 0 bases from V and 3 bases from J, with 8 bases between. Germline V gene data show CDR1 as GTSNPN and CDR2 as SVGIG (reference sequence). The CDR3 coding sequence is TGTGCCTGGAGTGTAGGCGGGTACACTGAAGCTTTCTTT. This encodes CAWSVGGYTEAFF.

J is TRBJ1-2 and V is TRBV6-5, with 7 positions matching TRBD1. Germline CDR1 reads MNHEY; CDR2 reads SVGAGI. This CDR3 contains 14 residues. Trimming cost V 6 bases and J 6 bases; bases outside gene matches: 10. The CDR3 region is CASRPRGGGNGYTF. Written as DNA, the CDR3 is TGTGCCAGCAGACCGCGAGGAGGGGGCAATGGCTACACCTTC.

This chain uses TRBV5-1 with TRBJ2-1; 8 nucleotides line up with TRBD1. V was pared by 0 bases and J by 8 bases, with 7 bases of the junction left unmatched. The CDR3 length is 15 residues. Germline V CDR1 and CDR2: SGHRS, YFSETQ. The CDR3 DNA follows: TGCGCCAGCAGCTTGGGAGGACAGGGAATTGATGAGCAGTTCTTC. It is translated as CASSLGGQGIDEQFF.

The CDR3: CAWGTGTFGQPQHF. For the CDR3, the DNA is TGTGCCTGGGGGACAGGGACTTTCGGTCAGCCCCAGCATTTT. This chain joins TRBV30 and TRBJ1-5; 9 positions agree with TRBD1. The junction had 8 bases not matched to a gene; V was cut back by 5 bases and J by 6 bases. The germline V gene encodes CDR1 GTSNPN and CDR2 SVGIG (reference sequence). The CDR3 runs to 14 residues.

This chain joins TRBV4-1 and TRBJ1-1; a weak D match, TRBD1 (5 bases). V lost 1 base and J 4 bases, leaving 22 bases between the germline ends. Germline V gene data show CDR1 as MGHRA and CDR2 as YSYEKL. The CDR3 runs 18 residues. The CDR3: CASSQGGFVRGRVTEAFF. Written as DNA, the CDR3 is TGCGCCAGCAGCCAAGGGGGCTTTGTACGGGGCAGGGTCACTGAAGCTTTCTTT.

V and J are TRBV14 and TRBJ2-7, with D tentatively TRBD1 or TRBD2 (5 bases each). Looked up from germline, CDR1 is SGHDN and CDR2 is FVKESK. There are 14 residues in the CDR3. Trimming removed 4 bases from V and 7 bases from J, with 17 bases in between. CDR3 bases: TGTGCCAGCAGCCCACGGGACGCTCCTCTGGAGCAGTACTTC. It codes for CASSPRDAPLEQYF.

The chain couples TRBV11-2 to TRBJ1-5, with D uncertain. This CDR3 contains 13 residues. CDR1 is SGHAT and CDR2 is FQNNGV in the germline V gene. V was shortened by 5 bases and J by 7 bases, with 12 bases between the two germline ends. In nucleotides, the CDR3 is TGTGCCAGCAGCGACGGAGGGTTCCAGCCCCAGCATTTT. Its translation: CASSDGGFQPQHF.

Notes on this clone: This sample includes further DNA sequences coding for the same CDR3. CDR3 sequence reads: CASSETSGPYEQYF. In DNA, the CDR3 is TGTGCCAGCAGCGAAACTAGCGGGCCCTACGAGCAGTACTTC. This chain uses TRBV9 with TRBJ2-7, with 9 bases aligning to TRBD2. The length of the CDR3 is 14 residues. V dropped 3 bases and J dropped 2; count of bases not matched to a gene: 3. CDR1 SGDLS and CDR2 YYNGEE come from the germline V gene. Filled out from reference TRBV9 and TRBJ2-7, the complete variable domain reads DSGVTQTPKHLITATGQRVTLRCSPRSGDLSVYWYQQSLDQGLQFLIQYYNGEERAKGNILERFSAQQFPDLHSELNLSSLELGDSALYFCASSETSGPYEQYFGPGTRLTVT.

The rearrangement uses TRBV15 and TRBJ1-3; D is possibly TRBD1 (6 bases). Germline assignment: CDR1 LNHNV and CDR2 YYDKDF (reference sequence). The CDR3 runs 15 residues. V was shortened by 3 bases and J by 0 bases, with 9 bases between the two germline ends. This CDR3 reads CATSRDRFSGNTIYF. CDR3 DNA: TGTGCCACCAGCAGGGACAGATTCTCTGGAAACACCATATATTTT. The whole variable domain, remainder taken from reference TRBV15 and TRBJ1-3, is DAMVIQNPRYQVTQFGKPVTLSCSQTLNHNVMYWYQQKSSQAPKLLFHYYDKDFNNEADTPDNFQSRRPNTSFCFLDIRSPGLGDTAMYLCATSRDRFSGNTIYFGEGSWLTVV.

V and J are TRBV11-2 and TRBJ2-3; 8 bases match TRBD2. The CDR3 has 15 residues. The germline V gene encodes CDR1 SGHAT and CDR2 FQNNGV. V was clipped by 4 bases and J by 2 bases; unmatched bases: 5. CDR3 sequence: CASSSRGADTDTQYF. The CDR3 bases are TGTGCCAGCAGCTCGCGGGGGGCCGACACAGATACGCAGTATTTT. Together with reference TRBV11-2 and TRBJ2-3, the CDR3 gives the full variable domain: EAGVAQSPRYKIIEKRQSVAFWCNPISGHATLYWYQQILGQGPKLLIQFQNNGVVDDSQLPKDRFSAERLKGVDSTLKIQPAKLEDSAVYLCASSSRGADTDTQYFGPGTRLTVL.

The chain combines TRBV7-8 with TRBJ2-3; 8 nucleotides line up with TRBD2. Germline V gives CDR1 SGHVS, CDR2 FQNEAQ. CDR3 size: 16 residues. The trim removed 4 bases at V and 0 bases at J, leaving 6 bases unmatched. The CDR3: CASSSRLARSTDTQYF. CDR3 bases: TGTGCCAGCAGCTCCCGACTAGCGCGAAGCACAGATACGCAGTATTTT.

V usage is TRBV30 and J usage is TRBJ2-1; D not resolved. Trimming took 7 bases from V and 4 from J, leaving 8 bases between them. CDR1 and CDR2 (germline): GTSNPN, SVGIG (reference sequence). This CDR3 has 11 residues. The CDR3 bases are TGTGCCTCGGGTTTTTACAATGAGCAGTTCTTC. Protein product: CASGFYNEQFF.

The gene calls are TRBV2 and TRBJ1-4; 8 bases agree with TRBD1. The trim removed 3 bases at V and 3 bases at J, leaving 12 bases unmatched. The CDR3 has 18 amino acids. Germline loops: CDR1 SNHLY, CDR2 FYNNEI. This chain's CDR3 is CASSEPLAGGLANEKLFF. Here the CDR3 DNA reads TGTGCCAGCAGTGAGCCTCTGGCAGGGGGCTTGGCTAATGAAAAACTGTTTTTT. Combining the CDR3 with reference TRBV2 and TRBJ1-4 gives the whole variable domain EPEVTQTPSHQVTQMGQEVILRCVPISNHLYFYWYRQILGQKVEFLVSFYNNEISEKSEIFDDQFSVERPDGSNFTLKIRSTKLEDSAMYFCASSEPLAGGLANEKLFFGSGTQLSVL.

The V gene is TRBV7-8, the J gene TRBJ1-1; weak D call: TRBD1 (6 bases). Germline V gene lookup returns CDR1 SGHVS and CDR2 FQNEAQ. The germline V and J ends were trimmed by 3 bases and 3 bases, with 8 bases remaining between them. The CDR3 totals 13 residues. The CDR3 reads CASSFWTDTEAFF. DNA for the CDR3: TGTGCCAGCAGCTTTTGGACAGACACTGAAGCTTTCTTT.

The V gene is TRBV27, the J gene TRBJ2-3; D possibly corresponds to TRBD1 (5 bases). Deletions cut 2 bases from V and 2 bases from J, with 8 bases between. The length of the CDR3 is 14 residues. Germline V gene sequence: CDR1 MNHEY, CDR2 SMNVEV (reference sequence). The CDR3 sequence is CASSLDRVTDTQYF. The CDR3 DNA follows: TGTGCCAGCAGTTTAGACAGAGTCACAGATACGCAGTATTTT.

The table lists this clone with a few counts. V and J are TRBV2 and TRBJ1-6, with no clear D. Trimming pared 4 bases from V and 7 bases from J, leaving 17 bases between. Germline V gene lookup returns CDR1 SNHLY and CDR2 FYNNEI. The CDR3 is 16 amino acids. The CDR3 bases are TGTGCCAGCAGTGTTCTTGTCCCTACACGAAATTCACCCCTCCACTTT. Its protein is CASSVLVPTRNSPLHF.

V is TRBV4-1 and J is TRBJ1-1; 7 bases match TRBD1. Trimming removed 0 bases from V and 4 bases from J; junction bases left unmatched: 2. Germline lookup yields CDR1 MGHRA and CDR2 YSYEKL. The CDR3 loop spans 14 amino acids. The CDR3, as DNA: TGCGCCAGCAGCCAAGAAAACAGGGGCACTGAAGCTTTCTTT. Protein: CASSQENRGTEAFF.

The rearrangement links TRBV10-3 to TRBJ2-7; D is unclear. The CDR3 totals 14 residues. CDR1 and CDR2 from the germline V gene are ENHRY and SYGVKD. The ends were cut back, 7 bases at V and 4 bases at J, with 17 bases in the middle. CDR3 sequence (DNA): TGTGCCATCAAAGCAGTGGGTCCTAGGTACGAGCAGTACTTC. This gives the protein CAIKAVGPRYEQYF.

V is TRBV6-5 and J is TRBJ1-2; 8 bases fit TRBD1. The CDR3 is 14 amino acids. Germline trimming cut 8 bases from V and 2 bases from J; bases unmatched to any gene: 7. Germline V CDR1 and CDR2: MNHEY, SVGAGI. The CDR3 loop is CASALQGGNYGYTF. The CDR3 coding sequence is TGTGCCAGCGCCCTACAGGGGGGAAACTATGGCTACACCTTC.

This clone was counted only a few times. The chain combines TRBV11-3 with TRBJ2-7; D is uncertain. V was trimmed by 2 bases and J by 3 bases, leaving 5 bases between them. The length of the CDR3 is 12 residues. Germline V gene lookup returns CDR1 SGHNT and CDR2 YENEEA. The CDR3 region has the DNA TGTGCCAGCAGCTTATCAGTCTACGAGCAGTACTTC. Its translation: CASSLSVYEQYF.